The clone carrying this T cell receptor beta chain was found a few times. Antigen specificity is unknown. CDR3 length: 14 residues. V shed 3 bases and J shed 0 bases, with 9 bases lying between them. 5'RACE template switching generated TCR cDNA, adding a universal primer site and UMIs. TCRdb processed the 5' RACE reads anew with MiXCR; each CDR3 protein has one entry. The data show under 300,000 distinct CDR3 sequences, with 10% to 15% seen just once and about 0.51% held by the top ten. This specimen belongs to a study of T cells after yellow fever vaccination. General study points: The study noted that FACS-sorted repertoires could contain abundant clonotypes contaminating from the bulk population. Overall, a small share of clonotypes was seen in both CD4 and CD8 compartments. Booster samples showed a return of most primary-vaccination clones (under 97% CD4, 80% to 90% CD8).

V usage is TRBV12-3 or TRBV12-4 and J usage is TRBJ2-7; D perhaps matches TRBD1 (6 bases). The input for sequencing was CD4+ T cells sorted from PBMCs, taken 45 days after the yellow fever booster vaccination. The TCR comes from a man younger than 45 who received the YFV17D yellow fever vaccine. DNA of the CDR3: TGTGCCAGCAGTTTCGACAGGTACTCCTACGAGCAGTACTTC. It is translated as CASSFDRYSYEQYF.